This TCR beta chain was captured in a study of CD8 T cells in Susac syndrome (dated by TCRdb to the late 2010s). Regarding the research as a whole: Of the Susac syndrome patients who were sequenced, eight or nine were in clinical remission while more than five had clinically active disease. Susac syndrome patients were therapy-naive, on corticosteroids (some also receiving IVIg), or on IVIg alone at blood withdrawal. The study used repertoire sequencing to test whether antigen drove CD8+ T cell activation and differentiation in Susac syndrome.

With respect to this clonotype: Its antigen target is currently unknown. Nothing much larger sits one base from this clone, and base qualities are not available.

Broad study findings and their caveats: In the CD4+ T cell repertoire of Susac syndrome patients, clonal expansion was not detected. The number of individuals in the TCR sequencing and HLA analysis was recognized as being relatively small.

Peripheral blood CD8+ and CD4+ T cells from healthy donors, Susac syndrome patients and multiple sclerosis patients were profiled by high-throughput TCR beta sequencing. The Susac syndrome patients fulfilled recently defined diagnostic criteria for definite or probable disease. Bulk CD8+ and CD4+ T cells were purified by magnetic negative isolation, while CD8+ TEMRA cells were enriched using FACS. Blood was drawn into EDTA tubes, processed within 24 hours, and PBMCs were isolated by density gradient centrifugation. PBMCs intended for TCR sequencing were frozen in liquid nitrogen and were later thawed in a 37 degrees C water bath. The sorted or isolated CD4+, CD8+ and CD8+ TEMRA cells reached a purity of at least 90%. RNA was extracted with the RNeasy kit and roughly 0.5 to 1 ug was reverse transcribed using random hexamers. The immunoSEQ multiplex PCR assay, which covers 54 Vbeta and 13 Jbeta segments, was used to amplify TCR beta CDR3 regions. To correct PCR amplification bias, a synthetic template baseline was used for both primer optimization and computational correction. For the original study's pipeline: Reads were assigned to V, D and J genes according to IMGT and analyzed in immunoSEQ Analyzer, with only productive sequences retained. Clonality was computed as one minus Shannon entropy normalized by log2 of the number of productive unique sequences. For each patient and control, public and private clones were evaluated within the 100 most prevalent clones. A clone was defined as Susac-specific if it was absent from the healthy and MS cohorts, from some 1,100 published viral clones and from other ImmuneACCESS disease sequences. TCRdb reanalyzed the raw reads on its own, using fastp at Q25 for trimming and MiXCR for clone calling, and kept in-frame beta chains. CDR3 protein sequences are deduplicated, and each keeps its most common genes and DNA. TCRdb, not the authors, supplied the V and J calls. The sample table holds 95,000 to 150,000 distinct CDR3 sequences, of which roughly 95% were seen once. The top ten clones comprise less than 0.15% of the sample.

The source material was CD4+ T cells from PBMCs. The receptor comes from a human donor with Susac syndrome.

For the CDR3, the sequence is CASSSRGAGVANEQFF. The base sequence is TGCGCCAGCAGCTCCCGAGGAGCGGGAGTAGCGAATGAGCAGTTCTTC. The sequence is built from TRBV5-1 and TRBJ2-1; the central 8 bases match TRBD2. For CDR1 and CDR2, the germline V gene lists SGHRS and YFSETQ. Trimming accounts for 3 bases at V and 7 bases at J, while the number of junction bases matched to no gene is 12. Counted from cysteine to phenylalanine, this CDR3 has 16 amino acids. The kept DNA is CDR3 alone, 48 bases in frame from the first base.